A selection of T cell receptor beta chains follows, all from one sample in a study of cytomegalovirus exposure and HLA in healthy donors. The method was immunoSEQ multiplex PCR; TCRdb's version includes in-frame clones alone and lacks a portion of them. The table includes under 200,000 clones, about four fifths detected once. Source material: PBMCs. The receptors were gathered from a woman in her forties or fifties in good health and CMV-seronegative. Both conserved end residues are part of each CDR3. Fields, in order: V gene, D gene, clone size, J gene, CDR3 protein, CDR3 DNA. D genes are given only for firm matches. Rows give clone size only sometimes, using once, few, many, or a class for an expanded clone.

TRBV25-1	.	.	TRBJ1-5	CASSRGNQPQHF	TGTGCCAGCAGTCGGGGCAATCAGCCCCAGCATTTT
TRBV9	.	.	TRBJ2-7	CASSVGTVGEQYF	TGTGCCAGCAGCGTAGGGACAGTCGGCGAGCAGTACTTC
TRBV30	.	.	TRBJ1-1	CAWSVQGNTEAFF	TGTGCCTGGAGTGTACAGGGGAACACTGAAGCTTTCTTT
TRBV19	TRBD1	.	TRBJ2-7	CASITNHLCDRAIYEQYF	TGTGCCAGTATCACAAACCACCTTTGTGACAGGGCCATCTACGAGCAGTACTTC
TRBV15	TRBD2	.	TRBJ2-7	CATSRGTSGSSDEQYF	TGTGCCACCAGCAGAGGGACTAGCGGGAGTTCAGACGAGCAGTACTTC
TRBV5-6	TRBD1	.	TRBJ2-3	CASSLQGASTDTQYF	TGTGCCAGCAGCTTACAGGGGGCAAGCACAGATACGCAGTATTTT
TRBV10-3	TRBD2	once	TRBJ2-1	CAISGSERGLAGGNEQFF	TGTGCCATCAGTGGAAGTGAAAGGGGACTAGCGGGAGGTAATGAGCAGTTCTTC
TRBV7-9	.	.	TRBJ2-2	CASSLLNTGELFF	TGTGCCAGCAGCTTATTAAACACCGGGGAGCTGTTTTTT
TRBV6-1	TRBD1	.	TRBJ2-2	CASSEPGTGRELFF	TGTGCCAGCAGTGAGCCAGGGACAGGGCGGGAGCTGTTTTTT
TRBV28	.	once	TRBJ2-1	CASSSSGGPRNEQFF	TGTGCCAGCAGTTCCTCCGGAGGGCCACGGAATGAGCAGTTCTTC
TRBV9	TRBD1	.	TRBJ2-1	CASSTYRGNYNEQFF	TGTGCCAGCAGCACCTACAGGGGCAACTACAATGAGCAGTTCTTC
TRBV15	TRBD1	.	TRBJ1-1	CATSRGGTGSEAFF	TGTGCCACCAGCAGAGGCGGGACAGGGTCTGAAGCTTTCTTT
TRBV4-3	.	.	TRBJ2-3	CASSQVRGGGTDTQYF	TGCGCCAGCAGCCAAGTCCGAGGGGGGGGCACAGATACGCAGTATTTT
TRBV18	TRBD1	once	TRBJ1-1	CASSPQDRDTEAFF	TGTGCCAGCTCACCGCAGGACAGGGACACTGAAGCTTTCTTT
TRBV27	.	.	TRBJ2-1	CASTPDRDYNEQFF	TGTGCCAGCACCCCGGACAGAGACTACAATGAGCAGTTCTTC
TRBV4-2	.	.	TRBJ2-7	CASSQDRAEEQYF	TGTGCCAGCAGCCAAGATAGAGCGGAGGAGCAGTACTTC
TRBV5-1	.	.	TRBJ1-1	CASSPATLGLNTEAFF	TGCGCCAGCAGCCCTGCGACTTTGGGGCTGAACACTGAAGCTTTCTTT
TRBV19	.	.	TRBJ1-4	CASTHTAQNEKLFF	TGTGCCAGTACCCATACCGCACAGAATGAAAAACTGTTTTTT
TRBV11-2	.	.	TRBJ2-1	CASSYRPGSSYNEQFF	TGTGCCAGCAGCTACAGACCTGGGAGCTCCTACAATGAGCAGTTCTTC
TRBV7-9	.	few	TRBJ1-5	CASSFPGSNQPQHF	TGTGCCAGCAGCTTCCCAGGGAGCAATCAGCCCCAGCATTTT
TRBV7-3	TRBD1	.	TRBJ1-1	CASSPGQGSFTEAFF	TGTGCCAGCAGCCCCGGACAGGGGAGCTTCACTGAAGCTTTCTTT
TRBV7-2	TRBD2	.	TRBJ2-1	CASSLYTSREVNEQFF	TGTGCCAGCAGCTTATATACTAGCCGGGAGGTGAATGAGCAGTTCTTC
TRBV28	TRBD1	once	TRBJ2-1	CASRSPGQGYNEQFF	TGTGCCAGCAGATCTCCGGGACAGGGGTACAATGAGCAGTTCTTC
TRBV2	TRBD1	.	TRBJ1-2	CASSTSTGYGYGYTF	TGTGCCAGCAGTACCTCGACAGGGTACGGGTATGGCTACACCTTC
TRBV6-1	TRBD1	.	TRBJ2-7	CASSGGQGHEQYF	TGTGCCAGCAGTGGGGGACAGGGACACGAGCAGTACTTC
TRBV4-3	.	.	TRBJ2-7	CASSQDPSGGEQYF	TGCGCCAGCAGCCAGGATCCGTCAGGTGGCGAGCAGTACTTC
TRBV11-2	.	.	TRBJ2-5	CASSLDGGTPGETQYF	TGTGCCAGCAGCTTAGATGGCGGGACTCCCGGGGAGACCCAGTACTTC
TRBV4-1	.	.	TRBJ1-3	CASSPSGVNSGNTIYF	TGCGCCAGCAGCCCGTCAGGGGTCAACTCTGGAAACACCATATATTTT
TRBV30	TRBD1	.	TRBJ1-5	CAWSTGTGWDGQPQHF	TGTGCCTGGAGTACAGGGACAGGGTGGGATGGTCAGCCCCAGCATTTT
TRBV19	.	.	TRBJ1-5	CASNSWTNRGNQPQHF	TGTGCCAGTAATTCGTGGACAAATCGGGGCAATCAGCCCCAGCATTTT
TRBV5-1	.	.	TRBJ2-5	CASSLPAPVLETQYF	TGCGCCAGCAGCTTGCCCGCCCCGGTTTTAGAGACCCAGTACTTC
TRBV19	TRBD1	once	TRBJ2-7	CASSSTGQPSYEQYF	TGTGCCAGTAGTTCGACGGGACAGCCCTCCTACGAGCAGTACTTC
TRBV19	TRBD1	.	TRBJ1-5	CASSPTAGTGHNQPQHF	TGTGCCAGTAGTCCCACGGCCGGGACAGGCCACAATCAGCCCCAGCATTTT
TRBV10-3	.	.	TRBJ1-3	CAIKESGSGNTIYF	TGTGCCATCAAGGAATCAGGCTCTGGAAACACCATATATTTT
TRBV4-1	TRBD2	.	TRBJ2-1	CASSQVLAGGFNEQFF	TGCGCCAGCAGCCAGGTGCTAGCGGGGGGTTTCAATGAGCAGTTCTTC
TRBV5-1	TRBD2	.	TRBJ2-2	CASSPVGGAGELFF	TGCGCCAGCAGCCCTGTGGGGGGGGCCGGGGAGCTGTTTTTT
TRBV4-1	.	few	TRBJ1-2	CASSPQQGVDGYTF	TGCGCCAGCAGCCCCCAACAGGGTGTAGATGGCTACACCTTC
TRBV28	.	.	TRBJ1-1	CASSLPGVRGSEAFF	TGTGCCAGCAGTTTGCCAGGGGTTAGGGGCTCTGAAGCTTTCTTT
TRBV19	.	.	TRBJ2-3	CASSIDGPGDTQYF	TGTGCCAGTAGTATCGATGGTCCGGGAGATACGCAGTATTTT
TRBV9	TRBD2	.	TRBJ2-7	CASSVASGLAGVRGQYF	TGTGCCAGCAGCGTAGCTTCGGGACTAGCGGGAGTACGAGGGCAGTACTTC
TRBV7-6	.	.	TRBJ2-5	CASSLAWGGQGETQYF	TGTGCCAGCAGCTTAGCGTGGGGGGGGCAGGGGGAGACCCAGTACTTC
TRBV27	TRBD2	.	TRBJ2-4	CASSPRLAGGPAKNIQYF	TGTGCCAGCAGTCCCCGACTAGCGGGGGGCCCAGCCAAAAACATTCAGTACTTC
TRBV7-8	TRBD2	few	TRBJ2-7	CASSPTSGRTSYEQYF	TGTGCCAGCAGCCCTACTAGCGGGCGGACCTCCTACGAGCAGTACTTC
TRBV28	.	.	TRBJ1-2	CASKQSYGYTF	TGTGCCAGCAAACAATCCTATGGCTACACCTTC
TRBV4-2	.	.	TRBJ1-3	CASSQVGLGGGPGNTIYF	TGTGCCAGCAGCCAAGTGGGCCTCGGCGGGGGGCCTGGAAACACCATATATTTT
TRBV2	TRBD1	.	TRBJ2-7	CASDGQGSYEQYF	TGTGCCAGCGATGGACAGGGGTCCTACGAGCAGTACTTC
TRBV5-8	TRBD2	.	TRBJ2-1	CASSRGLAEGNEQFF	TGTGCCAGCAGCAGGGGACTAGCGGAGGGCAATGAGCAGTTCTTC
TRBV27	TRBD1	.	TRBJ1-1	CASSRAGGESTEAFF	TGTGCCAGCAGCAGGGCAGGGGGCGAAAGCACTGAAGCTTTCTTT
TRBV27	TRBD1	.	TRBJ1-2	CASRQGAYYGYTF	TGTGCCAGCCGACAGGGGGCTTACTATGGCTACACCTTC
TRBV25-1	TRBD2	few	TRBJ2-1	CASRSSGRNEQFF	TGTGCCAGCAGATCTAGCGGGAGAAATGAGCAGTTCTTC
TRBV19	TRBD1	.	TRBJ1-5	CASGSGTGGNQPQHF	TGTGCCAGTGGGTCCGGGACAGGAGGAAATCAGCCCCAGCATTTT
TRBV5-1	TRBD2	.	TRBJ2-7	CASSRGTSATYEQYF	TGCGCCAGCAGCCGGGGAACTAGCGCTACCTACGAGCAGTACTTC